The 13 T cell receptor beta chains presented below share a single source sample, sequenced in a study of T-cell reconstitution after alpha-beta-depleted transplantation in children. Unique molecular identifiers were incorporated during preparation of the TCRbeta library. Each CDR3 protein gets one entry after TCRdb re-called the PCR reads with MiXCR. The profile shows 250,000 or so distinct CDR3 sequences, around 7.5% of them singletons. Specimen: PBMCs, mostly from graft donor cells, collected 180 days after TCRalphabeta/CD19-depleted stem cell transplant. These receptor sequences come from a male patient between 5 and 17 years old who had a stem cell transplant for acute lymphoblastic leukemia, so the T cells may come from the graft donor.

This clonotype has a count of ten or more. The V gene is TRBV29-1, the J gene TRBJ2-2; the D gene is possibly TRBD1 (5 bases). From germline, CDR1 is SQVTM and CDR2 ANQGSEA. With 4 bases removed from V and 7 bases from J, the gap between germline ends came to 19 bases. The CDR3 runs 15 residues. The CDR3 nucleotides are TGCAGCGTTGTAGGATGGGGCGAAAGGGACGGGGAGCTGTTTTTT. This gives the protein CSVVGWGERDGELFF.

As concerns this clonotype: A read error is possible here, since a much larger clone lies one base away. The rearrangement links TRBV20-1 to TRBJ1-4, with 10 bases matching TRBD1. The CDR3 length is 15 residues. CDR1 and CDR2 from the germline V gene are DFQATT and SNEGSKA (reference sequence). CDR3 in amino acids: CSARDGETGGEKVFF. In nucleotides, the CDR3 is TGCAGTGCTAGAGATGGGGAGACAGGGGGCGAAAAAGTGTTTTTT.

The table lists this clonotype with many counts. The chain carries TRBV12-3 or TRBV12-4 and TRBJ2-7; TRBD1 agrees at 9 bases. The J segment lost 6 bases and the V segment lost 1 base, leaving 7 bases of the junction unmatched. The CDR3 is 15 amino acids. The CDR3, as DNA: TGTGCCAGCAGTTTAGGCGGGACAGGGTTTAGCGAGCAGTACTTC. This sequence encodes CASSLGGTGFSEQYF.

There are a few counts of this clonotype. The chain joins TRBV29-1 to TRBJ2-5; D might be TRBD2 (7 bases). Trimming cost V 6 bases and J 3 bases, with 14 bases left between them. The CDR3 has 13 amino acids. The germline V gene has CDR1 SQVTM and CDR2 ANQGSEA. The CDR3, as DNA: TGCAGCGTCGCGGGGGCCGAAGAAGAGACCCAGTACTTC. Protein product: CSVAGAEEETQYF.

This clonotype was seen many times. The chain has TRBV7-9 and TRBJ2-1, with 10 bases aligning to TRBD1. CDR3 length: 16 residues. V lost 4 bases, J lost 8 bases, and 11 bases stayed unmatched. Germline CDR1 SEHNR, CDR2 FQNEAQ (reference sequence). The CDR3 sequence: CASSSPRQGAGDEQFF. The CDR3 bases are TGTGCCAGCAGCTCCCCCCGACAGGGGGCAGGCGATGAGCAGTTCTTC.

This clonotype was found many times. This CDR3 is CSARDRLSGGLFYEQYF. The DNA for the CDR3 is TGCAGTGCTAGAGATCGCCTCTCGGGAGGTCTTTTCTACGAGCAGTACTTC. The chain couples TRBV20-1 to TRBJ2-7, with 7 bases fitting TRBD2. The V and J ends lost 0 bases and 3 bases, in that order; junction bases with no gene match: 14. Germline V gene sequence: CDR1 DFQATT, CDR2 SNEGSKA (reference sequence). The CDR3 has 17 residues.

This clonotype occurred many times. The rearrangement joins TRBV28 to TRBJ1-2, with D unclear. The germline V gene encodes CDR1 MDHEN and CDR2 SYDVKM. Between the trimmed V and J ends, which lost 2 bases and 11 bases, there was a span of 9 bases. The length of the CDR3 is 11 residues. The CDR3: CASSLNRAYTF. CDR3 sequence (DNA): TGTGCCAGCAGTTTAAACCGGGCGTACACCTTC.

This clonotype was recorded at least ten times. The chain uses TRBV24-1 and TRBJ1-2; TRBD1 is a possible D gene (6 bases). CDR3 length: 14 amino acids. V was trimmed by 6 bases and J by 5 bases, leaving 15 bases between them. Germline CDR1 KGHDR, CDR2 SFDVKD. CDR3 nucleotide sequence: TGTGCCACCAGTCGGGGAGAACAGGGTTATGGCTACACCTTC. It encodes CATSRGEQGYGYTF.

This clonotype was recorded at least ten times. The rearrangement joins TRBV5-1 to TRBJ2-1; TRBD2 matches at 11 bases. With V trimmed by 2 bases and J by 2 bases, 12 bases remained unmatched. The CDR3 totals 19 residues. Germline values: CDR1 SGHRS, CDR2 YFSETQ. The CDR3 is CASSLPTSGALLAYNEQFF. Here the CDR3 DNA reads TGCGCCAGCAGCTTACCGACTAGCGGGGCTCTCTTGGCCTACAATGAGCAGTTCTTC. Looking up the rest from reference TRBV5-1 and TRBJ2-1 gives the full variable domain: KAGVTQTPRYLIKTRGQQVTLSCSPISGHRSVSWYQQTPGQGLQFLFEYFSETQRNKGNFPGRFSGRQFSNSRSEMNVSTLELGDSALYLCASSLPTSGALLAYNEQFFGPGTRLTVL.

This clonotype was recorded at least ten times. A read error may produce the germline difference seen at one junction end. The chain couples TRBV5-1 to TRBJ2-3; TRBD1 might be the D (5 bases). Germline loops: CDR1 SGHRS, CDR2 YFSETQ. The CDR3 has 14 amino acids. Here the CDR3 reads CSSSFGHSTDTQYF. The CDR3 region has the DNA TGCTCCAGCAGCTTCGGACACAGCACAGATACGCAGTATTTT.

This clonotype was detected ten times or more. This chain connects TRBV6-1 to TRBJ2-1, with D possibly TRBD2 on 6 matching bases. Trimming shortened V by 6 bases and J by 4 bases, and 16 bases separated the two germline ends. From germline, CDR1 is MNHNS and CDR2 SASEGT. The CDR3 totals 15 residues. In nucleotides, the CDR3 is TGTGCCAGCAGCCGGGAGTTAGTGGTGTACAATGAGCAGTTCTTC. Translating gives CASSRELVVYNEQFF.

The sample holds a few counts of this clonotype. The chain joins TRBV7-8 to TRBJ1-5; no reliable D call. Looked up from germline, CDR1 is SGHVS and CDR2 is FQNEAQ. V was pared by 1 base and J by 3 bases, with 7 bases between. The CDR3 totals 14 residues. The CDR3 region is CASSLGPFNQPQHF. CDR3 DNA sequence: TGTGCCAGCAGCTTAGGGCCCTTCAATCAGCCCCAGCATTTT. Together with reference TRBV7-8 and TRBJ1-5, the CDR3 gives the full variable domain: GAGVSQSPRYKVAKRGQDVALRCDPISGHVSLFWYQQALGQGPEFLTYFQNEAQLDKSGLPSDRFFAERPEGSVSTLKIQRTQQEDSAVYLCASSLGPFNQPQHFGDGTRLSIL.

This clonotype appeared many times. The V call is TRBV28, the J call TRBJ2-3; D unresolved. There are 14 residues in the CDR3. Germline V gene sequence: CDR1 MDHEN, CDR2 SYDVKM. With 5 bases removed from V and 1 base from J, the gap between germline ends came to 10 bases. As DNA, the CDR3 is TGTGCCAGCAGTCCTTCTCCGGGCACAGATACGCAGTATTTT. Amino acid sequence: CASSPSPGTDTQYF.